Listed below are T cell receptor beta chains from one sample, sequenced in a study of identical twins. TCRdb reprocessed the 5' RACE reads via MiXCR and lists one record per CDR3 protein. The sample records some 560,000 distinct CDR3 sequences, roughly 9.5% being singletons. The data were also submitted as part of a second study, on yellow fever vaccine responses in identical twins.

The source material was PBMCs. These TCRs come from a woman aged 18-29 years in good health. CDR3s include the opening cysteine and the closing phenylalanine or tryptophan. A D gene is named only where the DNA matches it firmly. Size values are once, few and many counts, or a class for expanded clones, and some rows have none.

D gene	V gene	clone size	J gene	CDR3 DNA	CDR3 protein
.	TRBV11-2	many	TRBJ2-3	TGTGCCAGCAGCCCACGGTACAGCACAGATACGCAGTATTTT	CASSPRYSTDTQYF
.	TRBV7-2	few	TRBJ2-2	TGTGCCAGCAGCTATCCTCCGGGACGACTTGCCGGGGAGCTGTTTTTT	CASSYPPGRLAGELFF
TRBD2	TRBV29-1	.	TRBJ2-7	TGCAGCGTTGGGCTAGCGGGGGCAACCTACGAGCAGTACTTC	CSVGLAGATYEQYF
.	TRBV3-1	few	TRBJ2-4	TGTGCCAGCAGCCCCCCCCCGGGTGTTGACAAAAACATTCAGTACTTC	CASSPPPGVDKNIQYF
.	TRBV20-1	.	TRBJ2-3	TGCAGTGAAGGACTAGATACGCAGTATTTT	CSEGLDTQYF
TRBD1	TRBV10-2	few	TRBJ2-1	TGCGCCAGCAGTGACGGCCAGGGGGTTGATGAGCAGTTCTTC	CASSDGQGVDEQFF
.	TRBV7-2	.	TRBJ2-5	TGTGCCAGCAGCCAAGGGCTCAACGTCCGCGTGTCCTTC	CASSQGLNVRVSF
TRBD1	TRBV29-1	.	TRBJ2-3	TGCAGCGTTGGAGGACAGGGGAGATATACAGATACGCAGTATTTT	CSVGGQGRYTDTQYF
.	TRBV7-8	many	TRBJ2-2	TGTGCCAGCAGGAAGCGGCGGGCGGACACCGGGGAGCTGTTTTTT	CASRKRRADTGELFF
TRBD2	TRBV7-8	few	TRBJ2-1	TGTGCCAGCAGCCCACAGAGGGGACTAGGGAAGTACAATGAGCAGTTCTTC	CASSPQRGLGKYNEQFF
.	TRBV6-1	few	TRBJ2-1	TGTGCCAGCAGGGTGGAGCGGACTCACTACAATGAGCAGTTCTTC	CASRVERTHYNEQFF
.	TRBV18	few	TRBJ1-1	TGTGCCAGCTCACCATCTATTGAGCTGCCGAACACTGAAGCTTTCTTT	CASSPSIELPNTEAFF
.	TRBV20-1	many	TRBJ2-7	TGCAGTGCTAGGACTAGGGGCTACGAGCAGTACTTC	CSARTRGYEQYF
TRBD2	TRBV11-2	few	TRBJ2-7	TGTGCCAGCAGCTTAGAAATTTTCCGACCCTTAGCGGGAGGGCCCTCCTACGAGCAGTACTTC	CASSLEIFRPLAGGPSYEQYF
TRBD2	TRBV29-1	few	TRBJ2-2	TGCAGCGTCGGAGGGACTAGCGGGAATCTGGCCGGGGAGCTGTTTTTT	CSVGGTSGNLAGELFF
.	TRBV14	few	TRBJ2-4	TGTGCCAGCAGCCAAGAGCTAAACATTCAGTACTTC	CASSQELNIQYF
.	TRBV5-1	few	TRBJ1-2	TGCGCCAGCAGCCCTAGGGGGGTCTATGGCTACACCTTC	CASSPRGVYGYTF
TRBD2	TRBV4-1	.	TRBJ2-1	TGCGCCAGCAGCCACGGGATCGCGGGAGGTGGATTCTTGACCTACAATGAGCAGTTCTTC	CASSHGIAGGGFLTYNEQFF
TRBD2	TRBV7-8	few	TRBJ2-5	TGTGCCAGCCTAGCGGGGGGGCCCCGCCAAGAGACCCAGTACTTC	CASLAGGPRQETQYF
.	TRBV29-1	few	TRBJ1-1	TGCAGCTCCTATACAAAGGGACTCACTGAAGCTTTCTTT	CSSYTKGLTEAFF
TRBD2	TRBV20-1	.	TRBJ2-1	TGCAGTGCTAGTACTAGCGGGATCTACAATGAGCAGTTCTTC	CSASTSGIYNEQFF
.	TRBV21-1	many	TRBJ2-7	TGTGCCAGCAGTAAGTGGACAGTAGCTCCCTACGAGCAGTACTTC	CASSKWTVAPYEQYF
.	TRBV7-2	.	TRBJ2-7	TGTGCCAGCAGCCCTATGGAGTCGTACGAGCAGTACTTC	CASSPMESYEQYF
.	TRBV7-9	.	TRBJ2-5	TGTGCCAGCAGCGCGACCGGGGAGACCCAGTACTTC	CASSATGETQYF
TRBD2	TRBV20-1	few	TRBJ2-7	TGCAGTGCTAGAGACCCCAACAGTCTAGCGGGTGTCTACGAGCAGTACTTC	CSARDPNSLAGVYEQYF
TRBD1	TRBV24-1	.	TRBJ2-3	TGTGCCACCAGTGTGCATGACAGGGGACGAACAGATACGCAGTATTTT	CATSVHDRGRTDTQYF
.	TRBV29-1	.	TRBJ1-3	TGCAGCGTTGGGGAGCTCGGCTCTGGAAACACCATATATTTT	CSVGELGSGNTIYF
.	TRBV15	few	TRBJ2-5	TGTGCCACCAGCAGCGAAAATCTCGGAAGTAGGGAGACCCAGTACTTC	CATSSENLGSRETQYF
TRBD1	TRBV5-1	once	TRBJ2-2	TGCGCCAGCAGCTACAGGGGCTTTACGAACACCGGGGAGCTGTTTTTT	CASSYRGFTNTGELFF
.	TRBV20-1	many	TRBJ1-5	TGCAGTGCTATCGTTCCAGGGAGAAATCAGCCCCAGCATTTT	CSAIVPGRNQPQHF
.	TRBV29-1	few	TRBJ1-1	TGCAGCGTTGACTGGGGATATAACACTGAAGCTTTCTTT	CSVDWGYNTEAFF
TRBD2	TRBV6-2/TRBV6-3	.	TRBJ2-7	TGTGCCAGCAGTCCCCCGACTAGCGGGATCACCTACGAGCAGTACTTC	CASSPPTSGITYEQYF
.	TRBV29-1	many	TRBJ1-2	TGCAGCTTGGGGAAGGACTATGGCTACACCTTC	CSLGKDYGYTF
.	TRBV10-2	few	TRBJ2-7	TGCGCCAGTTTACAGGGCGACGAGCAGTACTTC	CASLQGDEQYF
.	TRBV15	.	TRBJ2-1	TGTGCCACCAGCAGAGGTAACAGCTTCAATGAGCAGTTCTTC	CATSRGNSFNEQFF
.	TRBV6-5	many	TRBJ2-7	TGTGCCAGCAGTTTCAACTCTAGGACGAACTCCTACGAGCAGTACTTC	CASSFNSRTNSYEQYF
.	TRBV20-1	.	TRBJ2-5	TGCAGTGCTACTACTAGAGCGGTTGTGGTCCGGGACTCAGGGGTCTACGGCCAAGAGACCCAGTACTTC	CSATTRAVVVRDSGVYGQETQYF
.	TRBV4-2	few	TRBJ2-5	TGTGCCAGCAGCCAAGATCCGGGGGACCAAGAGACCCAGTACTTC	CASSQDPGDQETQYF
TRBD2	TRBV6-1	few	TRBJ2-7	TGTGCCAGCAGTGAACTTCGGACTAGCGGGGGTTCCCACGAGCAGTACTTC	CASSELRTSGGSHEQYF
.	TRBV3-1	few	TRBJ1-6	TGTGCCAGCAGCCAAGAAGGCACCGGCCTAAGATCACCCCTCCACTTT	CASSQEGTGLRSPLHF
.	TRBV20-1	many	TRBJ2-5	TGCAGTGCTAGAGATGAGTTAGGGGGGACAGAGACCCAGTACTTC	CSARDELGGTETQYF
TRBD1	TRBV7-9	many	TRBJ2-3	TGTGCCATAATAGGGACAGGGTCCCCAGATACGCAGTATTTT	CAIIGTGSPDTQYF
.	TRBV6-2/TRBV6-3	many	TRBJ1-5	TGTGCCAGCAGTTACATGGCGCTGGGTAATCAGCCCCAGCATTTT	CASSYMALGNQPQHF
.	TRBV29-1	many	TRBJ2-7	TGCAGCGTTGAAGTTGGGGGCAGGGTCTACGAGCAGTACTTC	CSVEVGGRVYEQYF
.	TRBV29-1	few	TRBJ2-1	TGCAGCGTCCCTAGCGCAAGGGGGGATGAGCAGTTCTTC	CSVPSARGDEQFF
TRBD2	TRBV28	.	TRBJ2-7	TGTGCCAGCAATGAGCGGGAGACCTACGAGCAGTACTTC	CASNERETYEQYF
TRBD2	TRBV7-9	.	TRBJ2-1	TGTGCCAGCAGCTTCGGGGGGGGGCGTGAGCAGTTCTTC	CASSFGGGREQFF
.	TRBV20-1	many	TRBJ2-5	TGCAGTGCTACCCGGGACAACCAAGAGACCCAGTACTTC	CSATRDNQETQYF
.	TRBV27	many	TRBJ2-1	TGTGCCACTTCGGGGCAGACCAACAATGAGCAGTTCTTC	CATSGQTNNEQFF
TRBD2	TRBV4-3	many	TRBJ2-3	TGCGCCAGCAGCCCAGGGACTAGCGGGAGTATAGATACGCAGTATTTT	CASSPGTSGSIDTQYF
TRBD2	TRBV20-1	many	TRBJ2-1	TGCAGTGCTCTAAGTACTAGCGGGAGACTGTACAATGAGCAGTTCTTC	CSALSTSGRLYNEQFF
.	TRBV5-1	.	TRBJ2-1	TGCGCCAGCAGATTTAGGAACTCCTACAATGAGCAGTTCTTC	CASRFRNSYNEQFF
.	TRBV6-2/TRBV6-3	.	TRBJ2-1	TGTGCCAGCAGCACCCTATCGGGGGGCCTCAATGAGCAGTTCTTC	CASSTLSGGLNEQFF
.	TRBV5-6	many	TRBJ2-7	TGTGCCAGCAGCTTACCAGGGACTGGCGAGCAGTACTTC	CASSLPGTGEQYF